This TCR beta chain came from a study of blood T cell repertoires in COVID-19. Study processing details: Reference gene primer amplification yielded estimated nucleated cell counts. The protocol was immunoSEQ multiplex PCR, while the TCRdb copy is restricted to in-frame clones and leaves out a portion. That table is the source of V, J and clone size, and D and trimming were worked out from the DNA. The sample has over 200,000 clones, approximately 87% seen once. J was trimmed by 6 bases and V by 1 base; bases with no gene match: 5. The CDR3 consists of 16 residues. CDR1 and CDR2 (germline): SGHTA, FQGNSA.

The rearrangement uses TRBV7-2 and TRBJ1-6; 8 bases match TRBD1. The sample comprised peripheral blood. This sequence was found in a woman aged 70-85 years with active or convalescent COVID-19. The chain's CDR3 is CASSLVPDRANSPLHF. CDR3 bases: TGTGCCAGCAGCTTAGTCCCGGACAGGGCTAATTCACCCCTCCACTTT. Filled out from reference TRBV7-2 and TRBJ1-6, the complete variable domain reads GAGVSQSPSNKVTEKGKDVELRCDPISGHTALYWYRQSLGQGLEFLIYFQGNSAPDKSGLPSDRFSAERTGGSVSTLTIQRTQQEDSAVYLCASSLVPDRANSPLHFGNGTRLTVT.